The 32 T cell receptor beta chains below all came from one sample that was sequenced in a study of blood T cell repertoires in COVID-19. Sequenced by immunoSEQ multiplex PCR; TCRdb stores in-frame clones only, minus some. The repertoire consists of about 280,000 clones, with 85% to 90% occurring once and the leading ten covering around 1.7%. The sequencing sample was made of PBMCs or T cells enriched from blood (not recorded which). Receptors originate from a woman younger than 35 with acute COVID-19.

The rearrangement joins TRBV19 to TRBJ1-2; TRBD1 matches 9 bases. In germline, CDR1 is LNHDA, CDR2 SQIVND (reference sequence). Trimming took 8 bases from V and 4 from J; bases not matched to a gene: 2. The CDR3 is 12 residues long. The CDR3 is CASWDRVYGYTF. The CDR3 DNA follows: TGTGCCAGTTGGGACAGGGTCTATGGCTACACCTTC.

CDR3 protein: CASSLARLAGVRSEWNEQFF. CDR3 sequence (DNA): TGCGCCAGCAGCTTGGCTCGACTAGCGGGAGTGCGCTCTGAGTGGAATGAGCAGTTCTTC. The chain employs TRBV5-1 and TRBJ2-1; 12 nucleotides align to TRBD2. Germline V lookup: CDR1 SGHRS, CDR2 YFSETQ. CDR3 length: 20 residues. J gave up 7 bases and V 0 bases, and 17 bases lay outside the gene matches.

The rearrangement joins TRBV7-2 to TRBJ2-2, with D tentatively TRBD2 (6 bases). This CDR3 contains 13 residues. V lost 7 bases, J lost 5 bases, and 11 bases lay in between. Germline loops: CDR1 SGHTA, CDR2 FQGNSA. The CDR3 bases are TGTGCCAGCAACTGGGGGGTGACCGGGGAGCTGTTTTTT. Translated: CASNWGVTGELFF.

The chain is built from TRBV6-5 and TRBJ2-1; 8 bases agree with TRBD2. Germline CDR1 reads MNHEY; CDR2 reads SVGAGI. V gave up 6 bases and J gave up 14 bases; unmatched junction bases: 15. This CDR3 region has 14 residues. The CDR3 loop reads CASSPSGGTPGEFF. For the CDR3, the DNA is TGTGCCAGCAGCCCCTCGGGAGGGACCCCTGGGGAGTTCTTC.

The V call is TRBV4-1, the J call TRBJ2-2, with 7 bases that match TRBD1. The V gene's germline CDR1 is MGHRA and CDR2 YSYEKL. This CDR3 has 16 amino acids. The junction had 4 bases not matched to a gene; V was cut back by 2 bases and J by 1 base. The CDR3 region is CASSQLGQQNTGELFF. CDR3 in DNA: TGCGCCAGCAGCCAACTGGGACAGCAGAACACCGGGGAGCTGTTTTTT.

CDR3 sequence (DNA): TGTGCCAGCAGTCCGGGGACAGGGGTTGACAATTCACCCCTCCACTTT. It yields the protein CASSPGTGVDNSPLHF. The gene calls are TRBV27 and TRBJ1-6; 10 bases are a match to TRBD1. This CDR3 has 16 amino acids. Trimming took 5 bases from V and 7 from J; bases not matched to a gene: 8. The germline CDR1 and CDR2 sequences are MNHEY and SMNVEV (reference sequence).

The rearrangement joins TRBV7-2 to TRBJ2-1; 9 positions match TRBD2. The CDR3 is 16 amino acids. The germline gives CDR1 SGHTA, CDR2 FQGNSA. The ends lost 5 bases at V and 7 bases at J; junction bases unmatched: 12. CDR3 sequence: CASSLLRASGTNEQFF. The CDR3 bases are TGTGCCAGCAGCCTTCTCAGGGCTAGCGGGACTAATGAGCAGTTCTTC.

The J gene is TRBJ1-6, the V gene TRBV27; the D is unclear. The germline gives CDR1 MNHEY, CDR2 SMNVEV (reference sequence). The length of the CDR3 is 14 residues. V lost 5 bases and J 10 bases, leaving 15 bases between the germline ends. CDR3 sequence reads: CASSTQLQISPLHF. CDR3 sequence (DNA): TGTGCCAGCAGTACTCAGTTACAGATATCACCCCTCCACTTT.

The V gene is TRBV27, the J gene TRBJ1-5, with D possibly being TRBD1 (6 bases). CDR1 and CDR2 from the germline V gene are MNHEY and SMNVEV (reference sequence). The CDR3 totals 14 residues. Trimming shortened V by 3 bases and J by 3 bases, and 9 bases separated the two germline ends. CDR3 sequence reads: CASSLGGLNQPQHF. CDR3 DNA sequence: TGTGCCAGCAGTTTGGGGGGGCTCAATCAGCCCCAGCATTTT.

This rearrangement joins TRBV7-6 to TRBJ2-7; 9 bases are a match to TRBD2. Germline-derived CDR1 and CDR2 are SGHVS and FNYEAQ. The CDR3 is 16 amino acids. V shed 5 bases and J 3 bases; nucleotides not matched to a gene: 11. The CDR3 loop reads CASSPQVLAGFYEQYF. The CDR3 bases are TGTGCCAGCAGCCCCCAGGTGCTAGCGGGGTTCTACGAGCAGTACTTC.

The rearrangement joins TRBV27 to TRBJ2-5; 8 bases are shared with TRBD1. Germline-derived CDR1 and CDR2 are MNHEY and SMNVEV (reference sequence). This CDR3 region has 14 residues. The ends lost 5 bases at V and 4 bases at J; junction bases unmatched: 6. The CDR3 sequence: CASSGRGRRETQYF. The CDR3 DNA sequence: TGTGCCAGCAGTGGCAGGGGGCGCCGAGAGACCCAGTACTTC.

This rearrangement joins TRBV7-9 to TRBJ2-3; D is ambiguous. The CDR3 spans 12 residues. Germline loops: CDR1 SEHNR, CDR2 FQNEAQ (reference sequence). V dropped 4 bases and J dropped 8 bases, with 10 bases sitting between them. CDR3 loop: CASSSRGGTQYF. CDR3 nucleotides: TGTGCCAGCAGCTCCCGCGGCGGTACGCAGTATTTT.

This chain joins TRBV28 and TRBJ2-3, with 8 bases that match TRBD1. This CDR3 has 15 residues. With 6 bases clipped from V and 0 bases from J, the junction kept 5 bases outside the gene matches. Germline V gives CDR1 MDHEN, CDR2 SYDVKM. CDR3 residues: CASSTQGASTDTQYF. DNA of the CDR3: TGTGCCAGCAGCACTCAGGGGGCGAGCACAGATACGCAGTATTTT.

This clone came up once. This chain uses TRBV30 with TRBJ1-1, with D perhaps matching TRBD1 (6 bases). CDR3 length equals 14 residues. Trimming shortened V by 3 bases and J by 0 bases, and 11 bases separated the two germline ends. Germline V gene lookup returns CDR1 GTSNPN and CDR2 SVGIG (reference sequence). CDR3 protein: CAWRGQHMNTEAFF. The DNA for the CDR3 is TGTGCCTGGAGAGGACAGCACATGAACACTGAAGCTTTCTTT.

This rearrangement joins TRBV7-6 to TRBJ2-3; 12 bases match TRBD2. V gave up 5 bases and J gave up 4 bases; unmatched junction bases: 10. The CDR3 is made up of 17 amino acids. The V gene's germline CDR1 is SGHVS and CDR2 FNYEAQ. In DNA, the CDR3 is TGTGCCAGCAGCCATCCTAGACTAGCGGGAGTGCCAGATACGCAGTATTTT. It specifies CASSHPRLAGVPDTQYF.

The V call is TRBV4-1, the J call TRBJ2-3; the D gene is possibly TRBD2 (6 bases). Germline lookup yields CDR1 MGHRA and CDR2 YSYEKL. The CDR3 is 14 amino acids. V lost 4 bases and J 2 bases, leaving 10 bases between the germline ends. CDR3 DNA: TGCGCCAGCAGCCTGGGGGGAGACACAGATACGCAGTATTTT. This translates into CASSLGGDTDTQYF.

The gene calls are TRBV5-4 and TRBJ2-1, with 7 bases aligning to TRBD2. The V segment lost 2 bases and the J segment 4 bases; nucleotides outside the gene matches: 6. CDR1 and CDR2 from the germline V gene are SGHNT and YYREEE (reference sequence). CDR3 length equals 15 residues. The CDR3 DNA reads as TGTGCCAGCAGCTTTTACAAGCGGGGTTACAATGAGCAGTTCTTC. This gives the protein CASSFYKRGYNEQFF.

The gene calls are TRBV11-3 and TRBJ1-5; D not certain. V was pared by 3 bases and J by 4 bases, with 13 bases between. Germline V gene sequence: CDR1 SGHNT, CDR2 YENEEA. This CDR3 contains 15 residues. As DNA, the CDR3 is TGTGCCAGCAGCTTCACACTCCGGGGAAATCAGCCCCAGCATTTT. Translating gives CASSFTLRGNQPQHF.

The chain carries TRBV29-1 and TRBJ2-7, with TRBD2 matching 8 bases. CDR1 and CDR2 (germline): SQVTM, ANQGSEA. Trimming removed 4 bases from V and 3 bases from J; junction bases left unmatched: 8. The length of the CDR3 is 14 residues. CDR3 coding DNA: TGCAGCGTTGCCGCCTTGGGACTAGACTACGAGCAGTACTTC. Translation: CSVAALGLDYEQYF.

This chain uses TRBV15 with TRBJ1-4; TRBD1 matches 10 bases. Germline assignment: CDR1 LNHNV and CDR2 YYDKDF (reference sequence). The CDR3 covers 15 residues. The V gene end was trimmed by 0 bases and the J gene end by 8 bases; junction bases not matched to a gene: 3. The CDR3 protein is CATSRDQTGGEKLFF. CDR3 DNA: TGTGCCACCAGCAGAGATCAGACAGGGGGCGAAAAACTGTTTTTT. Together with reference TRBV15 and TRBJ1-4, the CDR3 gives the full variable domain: DAMVIQNPRYQVTQFGKPVTLSCSQTLNHNVMYWYQQKSSQAPKLLFHYYDKDFNNEADTPDNFQSRRPNTSFCFLDIRSPGLGDTAMYLCATSRDQTGGEKLFFGSGTQLSVL.

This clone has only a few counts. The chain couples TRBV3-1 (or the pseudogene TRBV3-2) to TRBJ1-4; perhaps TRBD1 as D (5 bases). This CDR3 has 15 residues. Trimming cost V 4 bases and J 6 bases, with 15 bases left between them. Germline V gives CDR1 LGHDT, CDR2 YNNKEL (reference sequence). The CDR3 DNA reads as TGTGCCAGCAGCCCAAGAGGTCCCAGGGATGAAAAACTGTTTTTT. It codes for CASSPRGPRDEKLFF.

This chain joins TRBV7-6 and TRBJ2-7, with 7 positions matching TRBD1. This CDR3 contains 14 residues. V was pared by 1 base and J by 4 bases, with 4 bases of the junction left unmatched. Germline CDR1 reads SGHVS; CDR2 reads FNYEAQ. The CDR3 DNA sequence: TGTGCCAGCAGCTTAGGGGCAGGGGGATACGAGCAGTACTTC. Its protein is CASSLGAGGYEQYF.

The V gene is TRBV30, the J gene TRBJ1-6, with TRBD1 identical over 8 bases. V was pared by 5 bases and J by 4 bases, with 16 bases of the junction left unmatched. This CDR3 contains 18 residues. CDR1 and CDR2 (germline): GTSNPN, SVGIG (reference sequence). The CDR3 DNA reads TGTGCCTGGGACAGTCAGGGGGCTAATATGTTGTATAATTCACCCCTCCACTTT. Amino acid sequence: CAWDSQGANMLYNSPLHF.

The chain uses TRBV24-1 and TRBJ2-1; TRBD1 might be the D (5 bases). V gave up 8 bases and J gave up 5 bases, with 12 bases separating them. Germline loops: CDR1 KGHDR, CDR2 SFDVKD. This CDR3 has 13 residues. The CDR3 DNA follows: TGTGCCACCACGGACACCTGGAACAATGAGCAGTTCTTC. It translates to CATTDTWNNEQFF.

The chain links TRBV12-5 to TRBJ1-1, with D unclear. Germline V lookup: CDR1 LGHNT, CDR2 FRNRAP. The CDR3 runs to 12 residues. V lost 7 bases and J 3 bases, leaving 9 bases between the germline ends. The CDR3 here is CASAYSDTEAFF. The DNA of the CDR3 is TGTGCTAGTGCCTACTCGGACACTGAAGCTTTCTTT.

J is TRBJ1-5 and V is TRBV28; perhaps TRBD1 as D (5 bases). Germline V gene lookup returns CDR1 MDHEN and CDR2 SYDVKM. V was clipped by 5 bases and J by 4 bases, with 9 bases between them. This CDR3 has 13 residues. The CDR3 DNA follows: TGTGCCAGCAGTCCCTCAGGGAATCAGCCCCAGCATTTT. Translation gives CASSPSGNQPQHF.

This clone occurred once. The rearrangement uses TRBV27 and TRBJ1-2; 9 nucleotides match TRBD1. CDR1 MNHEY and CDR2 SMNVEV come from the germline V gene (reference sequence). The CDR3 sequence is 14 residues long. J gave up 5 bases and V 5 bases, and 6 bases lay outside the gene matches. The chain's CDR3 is CASSSHRGPYGYTF. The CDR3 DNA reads TGTGCCAGCAGTAGCCACAGGGGGCCTTATGGCTACACCTTC.

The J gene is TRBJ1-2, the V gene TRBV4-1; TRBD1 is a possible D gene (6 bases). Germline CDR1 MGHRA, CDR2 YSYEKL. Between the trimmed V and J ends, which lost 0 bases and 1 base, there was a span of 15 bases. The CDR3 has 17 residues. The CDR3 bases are TGCGCCAGCAGCCAAGATCCTGGACAGAAAAGTAACTATGGCTACACCTTC. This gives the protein CASSQDPGQKSNYGYTF.

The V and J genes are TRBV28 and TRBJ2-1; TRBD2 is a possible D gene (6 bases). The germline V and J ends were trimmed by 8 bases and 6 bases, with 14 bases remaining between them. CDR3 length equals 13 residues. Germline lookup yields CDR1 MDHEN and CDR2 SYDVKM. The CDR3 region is CASDATRRNEQFF. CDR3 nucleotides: TGTGCCAGCGACGCGACTAGGCGCAATGAGCAGTTCTTC.

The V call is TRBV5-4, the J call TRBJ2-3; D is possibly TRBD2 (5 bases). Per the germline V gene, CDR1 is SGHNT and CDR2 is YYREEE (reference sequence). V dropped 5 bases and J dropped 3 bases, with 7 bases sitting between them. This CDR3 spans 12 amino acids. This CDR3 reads CASSRETDTQYF. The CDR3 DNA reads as TGTGCCAGCAGTAGGGAGACAGATACGCAGTATTTT.

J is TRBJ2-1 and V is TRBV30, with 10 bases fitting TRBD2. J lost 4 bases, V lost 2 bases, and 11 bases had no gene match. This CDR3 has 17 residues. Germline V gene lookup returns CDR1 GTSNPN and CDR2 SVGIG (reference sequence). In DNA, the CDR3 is TGTGCCTGGAGTACCCCGGGGAGCGGGAGGGGTTACAATGAGCAGTTCTTC. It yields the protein CAWSTPGSGRGYNEQFF.

CDR3 loop: CASSSDRAEWNEQFF. CDR3 in DNA: TGTGCCAGCAGTTCTGACCGCGCGGAGTGGAATGAGCAGTTCTTC. The genes are TRBV6-5 and TRBJ2-1; D is ambiguous. The CDR3 loop spans 15 amino acids. V gave up 4 bases and J gave up 7 bases, with 17 bases separating them. CDR1 and CDR2 (germline): MNHEY, SVGAGI.